Listed below are T cell receptor beta chains from one sample, sequenced in a study of T cells after yellow fever vaccination. Via MiXCR, TCRdb re-called the 5' RACE reads, giving one row per CDR3 protein. This repertoire shows under 600,000 distinct CDR3 sequences, about a fifth found once; its top ten account for about 16%. Sequencing used PBMCs, obtained roughly 20 days after the first yellow fever vaccination. The receptors were sampled from a man younger than 35 who received the YFV17D yellow fever vaccine. Both conserved end residues are part of each CDR3. Fields, in order: clone size, J gene, V gene, D gene, CDR3 protein, CDR3 DNA. A D gene is named only where the DNA matches it firmly. A row's size may be missing; if present it is once, few, many or a size class.

few	TRBJ2-7	TRBV5-1	TRBD1	CASSIKGQGQYEQYF	TGCGCCAGCAGCATCAAGGGACAGGGTCAGTACGAGCAGTACTTC
few	TRBJ2-3	TRBV5-8	TRBD2	CASSWERLAGSTDTQYF	TGTGCCAGCAGCTGGGAACGACTAGCGGGGAGCACAGATACGCAGTATTTT
-	TRBJ2-1	TRBV7-9	-	CASSEGDPSSYNEQFF	TGTGCCAGCAGCGAGGGGGACCCGAGCTCCTACAATGAGCAGTTCTTC
-	TRBJ2-7	TRBV20-1	-	CSARVVRQSLEQYF	TGCAGTGCTAGAGTCGTTCGACAGAGTCTCGAGCAGTACTTC
-	TRBJ2-7	TRBV5-4	-	CASSFSGAEQYF	TGTGCCAGCAGCTTTTCGGGCGCCGAGCAGTACTTC
few	TRBJ1-5	TRBV5-6	-	CASSLGPLRPQHF	TGTGCCAGCAGCTTGGGCCCACTTCGGCCCCAGCATTTT
-	TRBJ1-2	TRBV30	TRBD1	CAWSVEGGTVYYGYTF	TGTGCCTGGAGTGTAGAAGGGGGCACGGTGTATTATGGCTACACCTTC
many	TRBJ2-5	TRBV9	-	CASSVGTGEQETQYF	TGTGCCAGCAGCGTAGGCACGGGGGAGCAAGAGACCCAGTACTTC
-	TRBJ1-3	TRBV6-5	-	CASSSQGIGNTIYF	TGTGCCAGCAGTTCCCAGGGTATTGGAAACACCATATATTTT
-	TRBJ2-1	TRBV7-3	-	CASSPKGNGDHNEQFF	TGTGCCAGCAGCCCCAAAGGTAACGGGGACCACAATGAGCAGTTCTTC
-	TRBJ2-1	TRBV11-2	-	CASRTDTNEQFF	TGTGCCAGCAGAACGGACACGAATGAGCAGTTCTTC
-	TRBJ2-2	TRBV24-1	-	CATSDPRMNTGELFF	TGTGCCACCAGTGATCCCCGCATGAACACCGGGGAGCTGTTTTTT
-	TRBJ2-1	TRBV19	-	CASSPRFNEQFF	TGTGCCAGTAGTCCAAGATTCAATGAGCAGTTCTTC
once	TRBJ2-2	TRBV24-1	-	CATSDSETVGTGELFF	TGTGCCACCAGTGATTCCGAGACAGTCGGCACCGGGGAGCTGTTTTTT
-	TRBJ2-7	TRBV18	-	CASSPGLREGLGYSNEQYF	TGTGCCAGCTCACCAGGTCTACGAGAGGGACTCGGATATAGTAACGAGCAGTACTTC
-	TRBJ2-7	TRBV3-1	-	CASSQKALAYEQYF	TGTGCCAGCAGCCAAAAAGCCCTAGCCTACGAGCAGTACTTC
-	TRBJ1-4	TRBV12-3/TRBV12-4	-	CASREGEKLFF	TGTGCCAGCAGGGAGGGTGAAAAACTGTTTTTT
-	TRBJ2-5	TRBV10-3	-	CAISAPGSRGETQYF	TGTGCCATCTCTGCCCCGGGGAGTAGGGGAGAGACCCAGTACTTC
-	TRBJ1-2	TRBV5-1	TRBD1	CASSGRQGADGYTF	TGCGCCAGCAGCGGTAGACAGGGGGCAGATGGCTACACCTTC
-	TRBJ2-7	TRBV12-3/TRBV12-4	-	CASSQRTGDEQYF	TGTGCCAGCAGTCAACGGACGGGGGACGAGCAGTACTTC
-	TRBJ2-2	TRBV5-6	-	CASSLGTYGAGELFF	TGTGCCAGCAGCTTGGGTACCTACGGGGCCGGGGAGCTGTTTTTT
few	TRBJ2-3	TRBV4-3	-	CASSQGGDTDTQYF	TGCGCCAGCAGCCAAGGGGGGGACACAGATACGCAGTATTTT
few	TRBJ1-5	TRBV29-1	TRBD1	CSVRKGADQPQHF	TGCAGCGTTCGAAAGGGGGCAGATCAGCCCCAGCATTTT
many	TRBJ2-3	TRBV7-2	TRBD2	CASSLVASGGDDTQYF	TGTGCCAGCAGCTTAGTGGCTAGCGGGGGGGATGATACGCAGTATTTT
few	TRBJ2-5	TRBV7-8	TRBD2	CASSSSQRGGQETQYF	TGTGCCAGCAGCTCGTCCCAGCGGGGGGGCCAGGAGACCCAGTACTTC
-	TRBJ2-7	TRBV11-2	TRBD1	CASSLGLSDRGCEQYF	TGTGCCAGCAGCTTAGGGCTGAGTGACAGGGGTTGCGAGCAGTACTTC
few	TRBJ2-3	TRBV18	TRBD2	CASSPTSGGAADTQYF	TGTGCCAGCTCACCGACAAGCGGGGGGGCTGCAGATACGCAGTATTTT
few	TRBJ1-1	TRBV20-1	-	CSASPPGVTEAFF	TGCAGTGCTTCCCCTCCCGGGGTGACTGAAGCTTTCTTT
-	TRBJ2-7	TRBV5-4	TRBD2	CASTPGGGRSSYEQYF	TGTGCCAGCACCCCGGGGGGGGGCCGGAGCTCCTACGAGCAGTACTTC
few	TRBJ1-3	TRBV18	-	CASSPSQVSSGNTIYF	TGTGCCAGCTCACCTTCGCAGGTCAGCTCTGGAAACACCATATATTTT
few	TRBJ1-6	TRBV5-1	TRBD1	CASSLEGAENSPLHF	TGCGCCAGCAGCTTAGAGGGGGCAGAAAATTCACCCCTCCACTTT
few	TRBJ2-3	TRBV6-2/TRBV6-3	-	CASSYAGSTDTQYF	TGTGCCAGCAGTTACGCAGGGAGCACAGATACGCAGTATTTT
-	TRBJ2-5	TRBV2	-	CASRLTRSIETQYF	TGTGCCAGCAGGCTAACCCGTTCGATAGAGACCCAGTACTTC
-	TRBJ1-1	TRBV5-1	-	CASAAGGPMNTEAFF	TGCGCCAGTGCCGCGGGGGGGCCAATGAACACTGAAGCTTTCTTT
-	TRBJ2-2	TRBV18	-	CASSPGVRQKIAGELFF	TGTGCCAGCTCACCAGGGGTAAGACAGAAGATTGCCGGGGAGCTGTTTTTT
-	TRBJ1-4	TRBV11-2	-	CASSFGLGAVKLFF	TGTGCCAGCAGCTTTGGACTAGGGGCAGTAAAACTGTTTTTT
-	TRBJ2-5	TRBV5-1	-	CASSLSLARETQYF	TGCGCCAGCAGCTTGTCACTAGCCCGAGAGACCCAGTACTTC
few	TRBJ2-2	TRBV12-3/TRBV12-4	TRBD2	CASGELAGGPGELFF	TGTGCCAGCGGGGAATTAGCGGGGGGCCCCGGGGAGCTGTTTTTT
-	TRBJ2-5	TRBV20-1	-	CSANMGQKETQYF	TGCAGTGCTAATATGGGACAAAAAGAGACCCAGTACTTC
-	TRBJ1-1	TRBV5-5	-	CASSLRRASTEAFF	TGTGCCAGCAGCTTGAGGCGAGCGAGCACTGAAGCTTTCTTT
-	TRBJ2-5	TRBV7-2	-	CASTRIADQETQYF	TGTGCCAGCACCCGGATAGCGGATCAAGAGACCCAGTACTTC
few	TRBJ2-7	TRBV20-1	TRBD1	CSAQGQSSYEQYF	TGCAGTGCCCAGGGACAGAGCTCCTACGAGCAGTACTTC
few	TRBJ2-4	TRBV7-2	-	CASSTAGTPHKNIQYF	TGTGCCAGCAGCACCGCAGGGACACCGCACAAAAACATTCAGTACTTC
-	TRBJ2-5	TRBV5-4	TRBD2	CASSLGTSIQETQYF	TGTGCCAGCAGCTTAGGGACTAGCATTCAGGAGACCCAGTACTTC
few	TRBJ2-1	TRBV4-3	-	CASTSSRGSSYNEQFF	TGCGCCAGCACCTCAAGCCGGGGAAGCTCCTACAATGAGCAGTTCTTC
few	TRBJ2-6	TRBV11-2	-	CASTRGTGANVLTF	TGTGCCAGCACCCGAGGAACTGGGGCCAACGTCCTGACTTTC
-	TRBJ1-2	TRBV5-1	-	CASSLDERRRGNYGYTF	TGCGCCAGCAGCTTGGATGAGCGCCGGCGGGGCAACTATGGCTACACCTTC
-	TRBJ2-4	TRBV5-5	-	CASSFGALKNIQYF	TGTGCCAGCAGCTTCGGGGCCCTGAAAAACATTCAGTACTTC
-	TRBJ1-1	TRBV6-2/TRBV6-3	-	CASSPGLAEAFF	TGTGCCAGCAGTCCGGGACTGGCTGAAGCTTTCTTT
few	TRBJ2-7	TRBV7-2	-	CASSSHQGGLSYEQYF	TGTGCCAGCAGCTCCCACCAGGGGGGGCTCTCCTACGAGCAGTACTTC
-	TRBJ2-7	TRBV6-5	TRBD1	CASSSDRGHYEQYF	TGTGCCAGCAGTTCGGACAGGGGGCACTACGAGCAGTACTTC
-	TRBJ2-7	TRBV15	TRBD1	CATSREALGQRPYEQYF	TGTGCCACCAGCAGAGAGGCCTTGGGACAGAGGCCCTACGAGCAGTACTTC